These T cell receptor beta chains were read from a single sample in a study of T cell changes during pregnancy in multiple sclerosis. Profiling relied on immunoSEQ multiplex PCR, and the TCRdb table lists in-frame clones only, not all of them. The sample shows under 85,000 clones, about nine tenths of them seen only once. This sample comprised CD4+ T cells from peripheral blood mononuclear cells, obtained in the second trimester of pregnancy. Receptor source: a female donor with multiple sclerosis, enrolled in a pregnancy study. Each CDR3 is given with its conserved first and last residue. The D gene is left open where the match is weak. Rows give clone size only sometimes, using once, few, many, or a class for an expanded clone.

D: NA
V: TRBV19
size: NA
J: TRBJ2-1
length: 15
CDR3: CASSPRGATGDEQFF
DNA: TGTGCCAGTAGTCCCCGGGGGGCAACGGGCGATGAGCAGTTCTTC

D: TRBD2
V: TRBV30
size: NA
J: TRBJ2-5
length: 14
CDR3: CAWRASGSWETQYF
DNA: TGTGCCTGGAGGGCTAGCGGGAGTTGGGAGACCCAGTACTTC

D: TRBD1
V: TRBV27
size: NA
J: TRBJ1-5
length: 17
CDR3: CASSLRQGLNSNQPQHF
DNA: TGTGCCAGCAGTTTGAGACAGGGTCTAAATAGCAATCAGCCCCAGCATTTT

D: TRBD2
V: TRBV5-6
size: NA
J: TRBJ2-7
length: 15
CDR3: CASSSQAGIRYEQYF
DNA: TGTGCCAGCAGCTCCCAAGCGGGAATCCGCTACGAGCAGTACTTC

D: NA
V: TRBV6-1
size: NA
J: TRBJ2-7
length: 11
CDR3: CASSERGEQYF
DNA: TGTGCCAGCAGTGAAAGAGGCGAGCAGTACTTC

D: NA
V: TRBV28
size: NA
J: TRBJ1-2
length: 14
CDR3: CASMTRGLSYGYTF
DNA: TGTGCCAGCATGACACGGGGACTCTCCTATGGCTACACCTTC

D: NA
V: TRBV5-1
size: NA
J: TRBJ2-3
length: 14
CDR3: CASTSGARTDTQYF
DNA: TGCGCCAGCACATCAGGGGCCCGCACAGATACGCAGTATTTT

D: NA
V: TRBV6-5
size: NA
J: TRBJ1-6
length: 15
CDR3: CASIDLSSYNSPLHF
DNA: TGTGCCAGCATCGATCTAAGCTCCTATAATTCACCCCTCCACTTT

D: NA
V: TRBV7-2
size: NA
J: TRBJ1-3
length: 13
CDR3: CASSLLTSHTIYF
DNA: TGTGCCAGCAGCTTATTGACATCCCACACCATATATTTT

D: TRBD1
V: TRBV28
size: NA
J: TRBJ2-1
length: 13
CDR3: CASTQGQGFEQFF
DNA: TGTGCCAGCACCCAGGGACAGGGGTTTGAGCAGTTCTTC

D: NA
V: TRBV19
size: NA
J: TRBJ2-5
length: 13
CDR3: CASSISRAETQYF
DNA: TGTGCCAGTAGTATCTCCAGGGCGGAGACCCAGTACTTC

D: NA
V: TRBV4-1
size: NA
J: TRBJ2-5
length: 15
CDR3: CASSQGTGRGETQYF
DNA: TGCGCCAGCAGCCAAGGCACAGGGAGGGGAGAGACCCAGTACTTC

D: TRBD2
V: TRBV19
size: NA
J: TRBJ2-1
length: 12
CDR3: CASSILAGGLFF
DNA: TGTGCCAGTAGTATCTTAGCGGGAGGGCTGTTCTTC

D: NA
V: TRBV10-3
size: NA
J: TRBJ2-7
length: 14
CDR3: CAIRYRADSYEQYF
DNA: TGTGCCATCAGGTACAGGGCGGACTCCTACGAGCAGTACTTC

D: TRBD1
V: TRBV27
size: NA
J: TRBJ1-2
length: 14
CDR3: CASSPLTGVYGYTF
DNA: TGTGCCAGCAGTCCCCTCACAGGGGTCTATGGCTACACCTTC

D: NA
V: TRBV7-3
size: NA
J: TRBJ2-2
length: 15
CDR3: CASSSTGANTGELFF
DNA: TGTGCCAGCAGCTCCACCGGTGCGAACACCGGGGAGCTGTTTTTT

D: TRBD1
V: TRBV7-9
size: NA
J: TRBJ2-1
length: 15
CDR3: CASSPTGVSYNEQFF
DNA: TGTGCCAGCAGCCCGACAGGGGTGTCCTACAATGAGCAGTTCTTC

D: NA
V: TRBV7-2
size: NA
J: TRBJ1-1
length: 14
CDR3: CASSFKEGTTEAFF
DNA: TGTGCCAGCAGCTTCAAAGAGGGTACAACTGAAGCTTTCTTT

D: TRBD1
V: TRBV18
size: NA
J: TRBJ1-5
length: 15
CDR3: CASSPRDRDGQPQHF
DNA: TGTGCCAGCTCACCAAGGGACAGGGACGGTCAGCCCCAGCATTTT

D: TRBD2
V: TRBV4-1
size: NA
J: TRBJ2-3
length: 18
CDR3: CASSPKGGGGLSTDTQYF
DNA: TGCGCCAGCAGCCCCAAGGGCGGGGGAGGTCTTAGCACAGATACGCAGTATTTT

D: NA
V: TRBV9
size: NA
J: TRBJ1-2
length: 14
CDR3: CASSAEVVRFGYTF
DNA: TGTGCCAGCAGCGCCGAAGTGGTCCGGTTTGGCTACACCTTC

D: NA
V: TRBV5-6
size: NA
J: TRBJ2-3
length: 15
CDR3: CASSPLAIVTDTQYF
DNA: TGTGCCAGCAGCCCTCTAGCGATCGTCACAGATACGCAGTATTTT

D: NA
V: TRBV5-1
size: NA
J: TRBJ2-7
length: 13
CDR3: CASSLDYRYEQYF
DNA: TGCGCCAGCAGCTTGGACTACCGCTACGAGCAGTACTTC

D: NA
V: TRBV4-3
size: NA
J: TRBJ1-2
length: 15
CDR3: CASSQENRANYGYTF
DNA: TGCGCCAGCAGCCAAGAGAACAGGGCAAACTATGGCTACACCTTC

D: TRBD2
V: TRBV7-9
size: NA
J: TRBJ2-1
length: 16
CDR3: CASSRSGTSGGDEQFF
DNA: TGTGCCAGCAGCCGGTCCGGGACTAGCGGGGGGGATGAGCAGTTCTTC

D: TRBD2
V: TRBV28
size: NA
J: TRBJ2-1
length: 16
CDR3: CASSRTSGSSYNEQFF
DNA: TGTGCCAGCAGTCGGACTAGCGGGAGCTCCTACAATGAGCAGTTCTTC

D: NA
V: TRBV6-1
size: NA
J: TRBJ2-1
length: 14
CDR3: CASSVRQSYNEQFF
DNA: TGTGCCAGCAGTGTACGACAGTCCTACAATGAGCAGTTCTTC

D: TRBD1
V: TRBV5-1
size: NA
J: TRBJ1-5
length: 16
CDR3: CASSLGAGGTNQPQHF
DNA: TGCGCCAGCAGCTTGGGGGCAGGGGGGACCAATCAGCCCCAGCATTTT

D: NA
V: TRBV9
size: few
J: TRBJ1-6
length: 15
CDR3: CASSVTSSYNSPLHF
DNA: TGTGCCAGCAGCGTAACTAGCTCCTATAATTCACCCCTCCACTTT

D: TRBD1
V: TRBV7-9
size: NA
J: TRBJ2-2
length: 15
CDR3: CASSNPGQGTGELFF
DNA: TGTGCCAGCAGCAATCCGGGACAGGGGACCGGGGAGCTGTTTTTT

D: TRBD2
V: TRBV9
size: NA
J: TRBJ2-1
length: 15
CDR3: CASSLTSGVYNEQFF
DNA: TGTGCCAGCAGCCTGACTAGCGGAGTTTACAATGAGCAGTTCTTC

D: NA
V: TRBV28
size: NA
J: TRBJ1-3
length: 15
CDR3: CASRGDTRTGNTIYF
DNA: TGTGCCAGCAGGGGGGACACCAGAACGGGAAACACCATATATTTT

D: TRBD1
V: TRBV15
size: NA
J: TRBJ1-2
length: 15
CDR3: CATSRDRGQGQGYTF
DNA: TGTGCCACCAGCAGAGATCGAGGACAGGGACAGGGCTACACCTTC

D: NA
V: TRBV19
size: NA
J: TRBJ2-6
length: 14
CDR3: CASSSDSGANVLTF
DNA: TGTGCCAGTAGTAGCGACTCTGGGGCCAACGTCCTGACTTTC

D: TRBD1
V: TRBV30
size: NA
J: TRBJ1-1
length: 15
CDR3: CAWRRDSQRRAEAFF
DNA: TGTGCCTGGAGGAGGGACAGCCAACGTAGGGCTGAAGCTTTCTTT

D: NA
V: TRBV2
size: NA
J: TRBJ1-1
length: 12
CDR3: CASRPEGAEAFF
DNA: TGTGCCAGCAGGCCAGAGGGGGCTGAAGCTTTCTTT

D: TRBD1
V: TRBV30
size: NA
J: TRBJ1-1
length: 15
CDR3: CALNPSGGINTEAFF
DNA: TGTGCCCTCAATCCCTCAGGGGGCATTAACACTGAAGCTTTCTTT

D: TRBD1
V: TRBV27
size: NA
J: TRBJ2-2
length: 15
CDR3: CASSSGQVNTGELFF
DNA: TGTGCCAGCAGTTCCGGACAGGTGAACACCGGGGAGCTGTTTTTT

D: NA
V: TRBV2
size: NA
J: TRBJ2-7
length: 14
CDR3: CASQTNGGSYEQYF
DNA: TGTGCCAGCCAGACTAACGGGGGCTCCTACGAGCAGTACTTC

D: TRBD2
V: TRBV7-6
size: NA
J: TRBJ2-3
length: 16
CDR3: CASSLGTSGYTDTQYF
DNA: TGTGCCAGCAGCTTGGGGACTAGCGGATACACAGATACGCAGTATTTT

D: NA
V: TRBV28
size: NA
J: TRBJ2-3
length: 13
CDR3: CASISLSTDTQYF
DNA: TGTGCCAGCATATCACTATCCACAGATACGCAGTATTTT